The present T cell receptor (beta chain) was sequenced within a study of blood T cells in healthy people across ages. Study findings and constraints: A roughly linear fall in TCR beta diversity per million T cells was seen with increasing age.

This clonotype was counted only a few times. Its specificity is not known. The J segment lost 4 bases and the V segment lost 4 bases, leaving 8 bases of the junction unmatched. Germline values: CDR1 SGHRS, CDR2 YFSETQ. This CDR3 comprises 16 residues. Through a sample-barcoded 5' primer and a J-beta primer mix, a second PCR was run for roughly 6 to 11 cycles. Every molecule of cDNA carried a tag from a template-switch adaptor with 12 random nucleotides. TCRdb called the 5' RACE reads again in MiXCR, with one record for every CDR3 protein. This table holds hundreds of thousands of distinct CDR3 sequences, about 36% found once.

The TCR comes from a young man in good health. The chain employs TRBV5-1 and TRBJ2-3; 11 positions match TRBD1. The sequenced sample consisted of blood. The CDR3 DNA is TGCGCCAGCAGCGAACCTGGGACAGGGGGGCCAGATACGCAGTATTTT. It translates to CASSEPGTGGPDTQYF. Using reference TRBV5-1 and TRBJ2-3 for the parts outside the CDR3, the full variable domain is KAGVTQTPRYLIKTRGQQVTLSCSPISGHRSVSWYQQTPGQGLQFLFEYFSETQRNKGNFPGRFSGRQFSNSRSEMNVSTLELGDSALYLCASSEPGTGGPDTQYFGPGTRLTVL.